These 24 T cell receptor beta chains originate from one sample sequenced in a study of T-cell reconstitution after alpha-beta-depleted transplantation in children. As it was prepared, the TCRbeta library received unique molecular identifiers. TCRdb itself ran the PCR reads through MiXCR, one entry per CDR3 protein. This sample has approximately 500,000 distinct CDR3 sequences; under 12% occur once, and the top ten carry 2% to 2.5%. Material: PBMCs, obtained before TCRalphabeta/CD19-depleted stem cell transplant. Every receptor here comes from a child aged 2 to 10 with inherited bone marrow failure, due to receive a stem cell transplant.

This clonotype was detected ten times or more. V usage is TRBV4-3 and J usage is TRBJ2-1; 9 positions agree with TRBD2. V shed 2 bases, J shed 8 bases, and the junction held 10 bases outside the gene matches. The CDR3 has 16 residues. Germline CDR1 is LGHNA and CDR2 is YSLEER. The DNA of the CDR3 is TGCGCCAGCAGCCAAATTCTCGCGGGAGGGCCCCATGAGCAGTTCTTC. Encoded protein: CASSQILAGGPHEQFF.

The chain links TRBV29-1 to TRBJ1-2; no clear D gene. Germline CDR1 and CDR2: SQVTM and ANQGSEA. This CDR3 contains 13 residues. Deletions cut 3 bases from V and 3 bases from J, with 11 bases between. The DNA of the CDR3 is TGCAGCGTTGATTTGGGCGGGTACTATGGCTACACCTTC. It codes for CSVDLGGYYGYTF. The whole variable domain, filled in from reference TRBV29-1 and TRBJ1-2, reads SAVISQKPSRDICQRGTSLTIQCQVDSQVTMMFWYRQQPGQSLTLIATANQGSEATYESGFVIDKFPISRPNLTFSTLTVSNMSPEDSSIYLCSVDLGGYYGYTFGSGTRLTVV.

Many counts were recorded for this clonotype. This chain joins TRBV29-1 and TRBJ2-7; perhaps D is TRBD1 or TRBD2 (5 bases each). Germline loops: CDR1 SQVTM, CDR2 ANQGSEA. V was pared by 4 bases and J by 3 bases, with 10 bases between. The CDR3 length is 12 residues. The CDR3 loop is CSVARDDYEQYF. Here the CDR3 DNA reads TGCAGCGTTGCTAGGGACGACTACGAGCAGTACTTC.

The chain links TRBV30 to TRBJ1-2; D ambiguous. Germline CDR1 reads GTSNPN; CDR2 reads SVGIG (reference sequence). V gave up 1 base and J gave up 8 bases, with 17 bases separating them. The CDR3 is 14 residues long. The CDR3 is CAWSAPTNRRGYTF. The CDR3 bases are TGTGCCTGGAGTGCGCCGACGAATCGCCGCGGCTACACCTTC.

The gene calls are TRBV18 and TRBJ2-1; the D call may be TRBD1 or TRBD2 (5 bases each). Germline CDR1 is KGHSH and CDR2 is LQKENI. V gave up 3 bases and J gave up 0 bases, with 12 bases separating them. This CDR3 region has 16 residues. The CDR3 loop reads CASSPNWGISYNEQFF. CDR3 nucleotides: TGTGCCAGCTCACCTAATTGGGGGATCTCCTACAATGAGCAGTTCTTC.

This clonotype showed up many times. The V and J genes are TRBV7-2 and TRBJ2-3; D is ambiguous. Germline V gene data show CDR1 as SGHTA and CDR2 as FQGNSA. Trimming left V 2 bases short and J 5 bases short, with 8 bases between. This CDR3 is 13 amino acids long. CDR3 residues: CASSLKRRDTQYF. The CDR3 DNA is TGTGCCAGCAGCTTAAAAAGGAGAGATACGCAGTATTTT.

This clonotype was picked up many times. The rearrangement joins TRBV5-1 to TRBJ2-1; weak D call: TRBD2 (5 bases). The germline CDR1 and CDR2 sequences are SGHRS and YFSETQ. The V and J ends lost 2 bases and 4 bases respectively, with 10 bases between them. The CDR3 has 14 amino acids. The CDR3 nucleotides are TGCGCCAGCAGCTTTCATCGGGGATACAATGAGCAGTTCTTC. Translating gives CASSFHRGYNEQFF.

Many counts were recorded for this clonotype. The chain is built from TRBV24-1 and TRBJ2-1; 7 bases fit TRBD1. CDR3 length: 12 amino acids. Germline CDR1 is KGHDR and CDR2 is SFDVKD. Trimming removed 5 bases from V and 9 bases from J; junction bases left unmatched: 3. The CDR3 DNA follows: TGTGCCACCAGTGGGGGACAGTTTGAGCAGTTCTTC. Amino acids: CATSGGQFEQFF.

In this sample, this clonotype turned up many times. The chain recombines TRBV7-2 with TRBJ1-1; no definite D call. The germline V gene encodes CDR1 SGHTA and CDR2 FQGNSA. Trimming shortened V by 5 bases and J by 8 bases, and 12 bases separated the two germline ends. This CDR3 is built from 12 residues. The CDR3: CASSPDGIEAFF. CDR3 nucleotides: TGTGCCAGCAGCCCGGACGGAATCGAAGCTTTCTTT.

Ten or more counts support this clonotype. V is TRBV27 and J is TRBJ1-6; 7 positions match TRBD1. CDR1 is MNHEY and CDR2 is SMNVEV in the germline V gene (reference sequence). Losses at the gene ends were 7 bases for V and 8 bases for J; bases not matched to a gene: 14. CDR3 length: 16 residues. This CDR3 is CASTFIIPGGYSPLHF. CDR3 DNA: TGTGCCAGCACCTTTATCATACCAGGGGGATATTCACCCCTCCACTTT.

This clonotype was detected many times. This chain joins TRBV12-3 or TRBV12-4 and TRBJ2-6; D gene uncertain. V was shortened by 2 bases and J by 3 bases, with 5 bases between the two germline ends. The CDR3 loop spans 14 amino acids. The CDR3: CASSLIIGANVLTF. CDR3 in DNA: TGTGCCAGCAGTTTAATCATTGGGGCCAACGTCCTGACTTTC.

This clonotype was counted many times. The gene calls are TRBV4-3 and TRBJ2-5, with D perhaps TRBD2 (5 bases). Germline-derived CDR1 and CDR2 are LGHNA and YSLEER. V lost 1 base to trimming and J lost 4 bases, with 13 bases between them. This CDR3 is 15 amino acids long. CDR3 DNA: TGCGCCAGCAGCCAAGCGACCGCCCGGGGAGAGACCCAGTACTTC. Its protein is CASSQATARGETQYF.

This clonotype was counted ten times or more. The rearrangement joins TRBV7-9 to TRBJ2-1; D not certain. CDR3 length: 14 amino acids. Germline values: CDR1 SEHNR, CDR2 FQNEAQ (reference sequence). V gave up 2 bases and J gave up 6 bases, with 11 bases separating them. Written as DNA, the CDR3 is TGTGCCAGCAGCTTAACCGGCGCTGGCAATGAGCAGTTCTTC. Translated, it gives CASSLTGAGNEQFF.

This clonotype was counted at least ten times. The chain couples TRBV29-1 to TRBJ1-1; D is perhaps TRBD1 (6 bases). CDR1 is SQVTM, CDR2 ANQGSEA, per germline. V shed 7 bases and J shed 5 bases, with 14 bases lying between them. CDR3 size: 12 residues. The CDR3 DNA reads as TGCAGCGCGTGGGGGCGCGGGACTGAAGCTTTCTTT. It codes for CSAWGRGTEAFF.

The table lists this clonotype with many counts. The CDR3 reads CASSPETETQYF. CDR3 bases: TGTGCCAGCAGTCCCGAAACAGAGACCCAGTACTTC. V and J are TRBV12-3 or TRBV12-4 and TRBJ2-5; no clear D gene. V dropped 5 bases and J dropped 4 bases, with 8 bases sitting between them. CDR3 size: 12 residues.

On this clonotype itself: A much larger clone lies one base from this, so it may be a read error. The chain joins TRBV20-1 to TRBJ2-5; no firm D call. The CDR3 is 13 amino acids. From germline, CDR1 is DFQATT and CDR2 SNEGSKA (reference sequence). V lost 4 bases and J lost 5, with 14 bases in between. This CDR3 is CSAKREHLETQYF. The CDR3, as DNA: TGCAGTGCTAAAAGAGAACACCTGGAGACCCAGTACTTC.

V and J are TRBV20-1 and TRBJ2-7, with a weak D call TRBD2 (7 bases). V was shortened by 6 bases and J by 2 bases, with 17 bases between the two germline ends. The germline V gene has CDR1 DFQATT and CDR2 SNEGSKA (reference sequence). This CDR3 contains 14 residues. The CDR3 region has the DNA TGCAGTGCCGTGGGAGGGGGAGACCCCTACGAGCAGTACTTC. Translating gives CSAVGGGDPYEQYF.

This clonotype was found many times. The CDR3 reads CAISAGGETQYF. The CDR3 DNA sequence: TGTGCCATCAGTGCAGGGGGGGAGACCCAGTACTTC. V and J are TRBV10-3 and TRBJ2-5; the D gene is possibly TRBD1 (7 bases). The CDR3 is made up of 12 amino acids. Trimming left V 4 bases short and J 5 bases short, with 8 bases between. CDR1 ENHRY and CDR2 SYGVKD come from the germline V gene.

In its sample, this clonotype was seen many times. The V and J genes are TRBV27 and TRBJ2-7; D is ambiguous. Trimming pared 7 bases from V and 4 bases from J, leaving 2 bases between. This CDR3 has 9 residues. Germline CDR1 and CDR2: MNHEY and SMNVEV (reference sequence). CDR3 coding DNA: TGTGCCAGCATGTACGAGCAGTACTTC. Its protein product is CASMYEQYF.

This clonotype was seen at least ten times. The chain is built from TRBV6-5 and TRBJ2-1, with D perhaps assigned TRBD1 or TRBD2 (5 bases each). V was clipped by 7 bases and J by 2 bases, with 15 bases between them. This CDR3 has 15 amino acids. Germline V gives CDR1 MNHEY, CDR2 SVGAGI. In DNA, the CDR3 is TGTGCCAGCACCGAGCAACGGGACCCCTACAATGAGCAGTTCTTC. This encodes CASTEQRDPYNEQFF.

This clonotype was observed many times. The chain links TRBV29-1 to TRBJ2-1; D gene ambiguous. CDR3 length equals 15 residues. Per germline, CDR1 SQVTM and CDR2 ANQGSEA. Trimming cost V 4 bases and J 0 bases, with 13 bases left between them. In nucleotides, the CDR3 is TGCAGCGTTGGAGAGAAGGGTAGCTCCTACAATGAGCAGTTCTTC. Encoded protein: CSVGEKGSSYNEQFF.

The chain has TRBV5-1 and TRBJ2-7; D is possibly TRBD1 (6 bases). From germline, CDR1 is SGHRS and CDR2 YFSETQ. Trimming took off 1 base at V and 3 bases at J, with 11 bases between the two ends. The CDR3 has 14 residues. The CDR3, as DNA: TGCGCCAGCAGCTTGCGACAGGATAACTACGAGCAGTACTTC. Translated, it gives CASSLRQDNYEQYF.

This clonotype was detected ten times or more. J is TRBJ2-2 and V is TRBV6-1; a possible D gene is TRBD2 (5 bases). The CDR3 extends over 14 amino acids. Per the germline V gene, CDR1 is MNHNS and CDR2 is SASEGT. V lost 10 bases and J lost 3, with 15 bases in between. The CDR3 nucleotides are TGTGCCACCGAGCCGAGGGTGGACACCGGGGAGCTGTTTTTT. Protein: CATEPRVDTGELFF.

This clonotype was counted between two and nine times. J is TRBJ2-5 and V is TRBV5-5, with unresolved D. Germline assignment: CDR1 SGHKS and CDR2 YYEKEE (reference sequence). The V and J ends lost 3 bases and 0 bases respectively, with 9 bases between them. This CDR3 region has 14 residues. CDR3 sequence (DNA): TGTGCCAGCAGCTGGCAGCAGTACCAAGAGACCCAGTACTTC. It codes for CASSWQQYQETQYF.